This T cell receptor beta chain was sequenced in a study of technical replicates of blood from four donors. Libraries were prepared by immunoSEQ multiplex PCR; TCRdb keeps only in-frame clonotypes and omits some of them. The table lists more than 15,000 clones, 82% of them singletons, with roughly a tenth in the top ten. Per germline, CDR1 MGHRA and CDR2 YSYEKL. Trimming at V came to 0 bases and at J to 5 bases, leaving 14 bases not matched to a gene. The CDR3 has 19 amino acids. Sequenced material: PBMCs. V usage is TRBV4-1 and J usage is TRBJ2-5; TRBD2 aligns across 11 bases. This clonotype was obtained from a human donor in good health. Some clones in this sample may be carry-over from other donors' samples. The CDR3 DNA reads TGCGCCAGCAGCCAAGATGGGGTAGCGGGAGGGTTTGGGGGGGAGACCCAGTACTTC. Encoded protein: CASSQDGVAGGFGGETQYF.